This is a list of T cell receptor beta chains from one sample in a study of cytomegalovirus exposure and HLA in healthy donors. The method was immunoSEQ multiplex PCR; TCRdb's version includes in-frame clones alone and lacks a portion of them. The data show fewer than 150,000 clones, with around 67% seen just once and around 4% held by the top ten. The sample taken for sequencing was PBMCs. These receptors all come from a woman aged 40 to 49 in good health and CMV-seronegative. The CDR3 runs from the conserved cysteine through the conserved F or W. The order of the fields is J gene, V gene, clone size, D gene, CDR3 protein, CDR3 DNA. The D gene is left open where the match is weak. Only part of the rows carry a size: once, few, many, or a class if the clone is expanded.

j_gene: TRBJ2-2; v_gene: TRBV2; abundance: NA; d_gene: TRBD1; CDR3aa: CASSLQGANTGELFF; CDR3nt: TGTGCCAGCAGTTTACAGGGGGCGAACACCGGGGAGCTGTTTTTT
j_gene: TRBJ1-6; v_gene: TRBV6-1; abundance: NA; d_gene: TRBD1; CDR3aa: CASSAPRTGGHSPLHF; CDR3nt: TGTGCCAGCAGTGCCCCCAGGACAGGGGGCCATTCACCCCTCCACTTT
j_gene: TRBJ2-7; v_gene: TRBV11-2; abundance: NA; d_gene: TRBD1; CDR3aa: CASSLDFGQGHYEQYF; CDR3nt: TGTGCCAGCAGCTTAGATTTCGGACAGGGGCATTACGAGCAGTACTTC
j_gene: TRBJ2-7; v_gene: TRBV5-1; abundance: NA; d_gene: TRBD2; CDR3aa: CASSTPGGSHEQYF; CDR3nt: TGCGCCAGCAGCACACCCGGGGGGTCCCACGAGCAGTACTTC
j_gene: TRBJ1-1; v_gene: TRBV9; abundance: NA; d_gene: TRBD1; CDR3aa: CASSGRGLNTEAFF; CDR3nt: TGTGCCAGCAGCGGCAGGGGGCTGAACACTGAAGCTTTCTTT
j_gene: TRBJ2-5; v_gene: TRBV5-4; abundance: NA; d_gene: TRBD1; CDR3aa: CASSPRTGPPEYF; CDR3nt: TGTGCCAGCAGCCCACGGACAGGTCCTCCGGAGTACTTC
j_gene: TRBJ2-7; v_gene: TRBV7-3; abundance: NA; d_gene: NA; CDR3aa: CASSLRAGPTYEQYF; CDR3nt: TGTGCCAGCAGCTTACGGGCGGGGCCCACCTACGAGCAGTACTTC
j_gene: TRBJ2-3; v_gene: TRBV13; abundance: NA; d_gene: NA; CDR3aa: CASSPRLTDTQYF; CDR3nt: TGTGCCAGCAGCCCCCGACTGACAGATACGCAGTATTTT
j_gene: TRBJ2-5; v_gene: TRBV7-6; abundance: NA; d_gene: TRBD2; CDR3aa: CASSPLAGDAQETQYF; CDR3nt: TGTGCCAGCAGCCCTTTAGCGGGAGACGCCCAAGAGACCCAGTACTTC
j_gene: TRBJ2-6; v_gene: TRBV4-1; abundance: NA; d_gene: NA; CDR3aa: CASSQAGFAGANVLTF; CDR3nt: TGCGCCAGCAGCCAAGCCGGGTTTGCTGGGGCCAACGTCCTGACTTTC
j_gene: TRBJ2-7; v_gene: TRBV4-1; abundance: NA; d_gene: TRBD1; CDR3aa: CASSQDQGARGEQYF; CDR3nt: TGCGCCAGCAGCCAAGATCAGGGGGCGAGGGGCGAGCAGTACTTC
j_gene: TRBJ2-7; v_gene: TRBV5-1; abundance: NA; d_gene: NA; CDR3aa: CASGEKLRGEQYF; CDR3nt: TGCGCCAGCGGCGAAAAACTGCGAGGTGAGCAGTACTTC
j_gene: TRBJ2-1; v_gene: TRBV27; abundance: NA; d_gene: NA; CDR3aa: CASSLGQGRGGEQFF; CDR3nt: TGTGCCAGCAGTTTAGGTCAGGGAAGAGGAGGGGAGCAGTTCTTC
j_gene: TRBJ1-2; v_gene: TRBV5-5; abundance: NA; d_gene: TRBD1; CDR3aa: CASSGTGFGYGYTF; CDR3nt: TGTGCCAGCAGCGGGACAGGGTTTGGGTATGGCTACACCTTC
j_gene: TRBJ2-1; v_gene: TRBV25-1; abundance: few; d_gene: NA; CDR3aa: CASSEPKGRERAGEQFF; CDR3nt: TGTGCCAGCAGTGAACCCAAGGGGCGGGAACGAGCTGGTGAGCAGTTCTTC
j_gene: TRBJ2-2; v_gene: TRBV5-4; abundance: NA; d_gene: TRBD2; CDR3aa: CASSPLAGNTGELFF; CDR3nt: TGTGCCAGCAGCCCTCTAGCGGGAAACACCGGGGAGCTGTTTTTT
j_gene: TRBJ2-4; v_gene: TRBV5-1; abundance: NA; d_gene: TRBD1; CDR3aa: CASSLEGQGKNIQYF; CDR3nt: TGCGCCAGCAGCTTGGAGGGACAGGGCAAAAACATTCAGTACTTC
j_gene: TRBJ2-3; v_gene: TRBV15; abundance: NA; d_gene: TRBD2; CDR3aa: CATSRDFRGGKDTQYF; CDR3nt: TGTGCCACCAGCAGAGATTTTCGGGGGGGCAAAGATACGCAGTATTTT
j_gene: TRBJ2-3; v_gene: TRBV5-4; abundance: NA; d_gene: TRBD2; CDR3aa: CASSRSGGRGGDTQYF; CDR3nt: TGTGCCAGCAGCAGATCCGGGGGGCGGGGGGGGGATACGCAGTATTTT
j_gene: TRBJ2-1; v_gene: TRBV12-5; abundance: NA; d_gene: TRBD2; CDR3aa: CASGLPNPGLAPNGDNEQFF; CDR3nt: TGTGCTAGTGGTTTGCCGAATCCGGGACTAGCGCCAAATGGGGACAATGAGCAGTTCTTC
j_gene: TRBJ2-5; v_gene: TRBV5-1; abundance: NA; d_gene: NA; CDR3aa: CASSLSSGTQETQYF; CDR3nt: TGCGCCAGCAGCTTGAGTAGCGGCACACAAGAGACCCAGTACTTC
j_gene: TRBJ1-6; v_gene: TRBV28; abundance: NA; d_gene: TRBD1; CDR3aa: CASSHRTGGYNSPLHF; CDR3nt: TGTGCCAGCAGTCACCGGACAGGGGGGTATAATTCACCCCTCCACTTT
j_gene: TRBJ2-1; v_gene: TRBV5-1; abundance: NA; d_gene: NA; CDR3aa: CASSDQGRGEQFF; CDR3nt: TGCGCCAGCAGCGATCAGGGGCGAGGTGAGCAGTTCTTC
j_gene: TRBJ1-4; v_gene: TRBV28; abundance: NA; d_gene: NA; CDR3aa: CASSQPGGLVGKLFF; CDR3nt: TGTGCCAGCAGTCAACCGGGTGGGTTGGTGGGAAAACTGTTTTTT
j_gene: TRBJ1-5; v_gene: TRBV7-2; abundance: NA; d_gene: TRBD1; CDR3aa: CASSSGQGGQPQHF; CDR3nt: TGTGCCAGCAGCTCCGGACAGGGCGGGCAGCCCCAGCATTTT
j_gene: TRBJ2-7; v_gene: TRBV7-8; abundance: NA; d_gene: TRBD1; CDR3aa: CASSELRDSPYEQYF; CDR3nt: TGTGCCAGCAGCGAGCTCCGGGACAGCCCTTACGAGCAGTACTTC
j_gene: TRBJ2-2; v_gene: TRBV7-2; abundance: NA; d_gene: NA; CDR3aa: CASSEGLPAGELFF; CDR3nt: TGTGCCAGCAGCGAGGGACTCCCGGCCGGGGAGCTGTTTTTT
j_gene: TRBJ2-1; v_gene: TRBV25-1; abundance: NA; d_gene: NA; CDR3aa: CASSAGGGRRNEQFF; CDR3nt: TGTGCCAGCAGTGCTGGGGGGGGCCGACGCAATGAGCAGTTCTTC
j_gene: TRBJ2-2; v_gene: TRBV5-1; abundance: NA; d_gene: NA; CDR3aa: CASSLQGGANTGELFF; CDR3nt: TGCGCCAGCAGCTTGCAGGGTGGGGCGAACACCGGGGAGCTGTTTTTT
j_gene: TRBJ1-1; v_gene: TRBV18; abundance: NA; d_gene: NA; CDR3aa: CASSPRPHRDTEAFF; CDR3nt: TGTGCCAGCTCACCACGACCCCACAGGGACACTGAAGCTTTCTTT
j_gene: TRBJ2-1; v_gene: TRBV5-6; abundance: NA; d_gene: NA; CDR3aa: CASSLMAGAAAYNEQFF; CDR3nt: TGTGCCAGCAGCTTGATGGCGGGGGCGGCTGCGTACAATGAGCAGTTCTTC
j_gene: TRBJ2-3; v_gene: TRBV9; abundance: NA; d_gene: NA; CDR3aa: CASSVVGQAGTDTQYF; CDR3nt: TGTGCCAGCAGCGTAGTGGGGCAGGCCGGCACAGATACGCAGTATTTT
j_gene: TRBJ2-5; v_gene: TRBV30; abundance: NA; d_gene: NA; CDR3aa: CAWSGGETQYF; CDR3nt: TGTGCCTGGAGTGGCGGGGAGACCCAGTACTTC
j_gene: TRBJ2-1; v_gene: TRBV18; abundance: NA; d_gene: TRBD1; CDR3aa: CASSPLGTGSYNEQFF; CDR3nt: TGTGCCAGCTCACCCCTCGGGACAGGGTCCTACAATGAGCAGTTCTTC
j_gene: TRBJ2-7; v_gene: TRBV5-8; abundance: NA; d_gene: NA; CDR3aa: CASSSDSLEQYF; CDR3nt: TGTGCCAGCAGCTCGGACAGTCTCGAGCAGTACTTC
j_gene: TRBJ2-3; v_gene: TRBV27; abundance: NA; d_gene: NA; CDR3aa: CASSLTAFTHTDTQYF; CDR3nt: TGTGCCAGCAGTTTGACAGCCTTCACGCACACAGATACGCAGTATTTT
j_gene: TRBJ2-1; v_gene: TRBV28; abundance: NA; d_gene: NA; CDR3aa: CASRVGIYNEQFF; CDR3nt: TGTGCCAGCAGGGTCGGGATTTACAATGAGCAGTTCTTC
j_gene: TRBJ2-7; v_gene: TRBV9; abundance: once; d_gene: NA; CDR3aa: CASSVSWQESYEQYF; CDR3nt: TGTGCCAGCAGCGTGTCATGGCAGGAATCCTACGAGCAGTACTTC
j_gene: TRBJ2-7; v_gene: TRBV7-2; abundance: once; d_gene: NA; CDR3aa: CASSFRTFSTYEQYF; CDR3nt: TGTGCCAGCAGCTTCAGGACTTTCTCTACCTACGAGCAGTACTTC
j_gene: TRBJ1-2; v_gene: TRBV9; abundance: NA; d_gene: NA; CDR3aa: CASTDDQGTNYGYTF; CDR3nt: TGTGCCAGCACCGATGATCAGGGGACTAACTATGGCTACACCTTC
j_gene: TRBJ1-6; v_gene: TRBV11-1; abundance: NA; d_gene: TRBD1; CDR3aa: CASSPNGQGYNSPLHF; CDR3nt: TGTGCCAGCAGCCCGAACGGACAGGGCTATAATTCACCCCTCCACTTT
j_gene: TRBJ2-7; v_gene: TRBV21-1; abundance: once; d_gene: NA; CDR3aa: CASPVGQLAGGGRLDEQYF; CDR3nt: TGTGCCAGCCCCGTTGGGCAACTAGCGGGAGGGGGACGGCTAGACGAGCAGTACTTC
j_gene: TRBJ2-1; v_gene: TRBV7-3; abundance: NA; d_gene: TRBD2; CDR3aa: CASSLGMGGLAGYNEQFF; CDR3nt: TGTGCCAGCAGCTTGGGGATGGGTGGACTAGCGGGGTACAATGAGCAGTTCTTC
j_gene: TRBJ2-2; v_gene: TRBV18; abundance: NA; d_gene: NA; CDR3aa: CASSPSTGSGVDTGELFF; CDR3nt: TGTGCCAGCTCACCCTCCACTGGTTCGGGAGTAGACACCGGGGAGCTGTTTTTT
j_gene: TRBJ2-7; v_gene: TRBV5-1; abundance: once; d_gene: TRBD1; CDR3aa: CASSRPGQGVYEQYF; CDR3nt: TGCGCCAGCAGCCGACCGGGACAGGGAGTCTACGAGCAGTACTTC
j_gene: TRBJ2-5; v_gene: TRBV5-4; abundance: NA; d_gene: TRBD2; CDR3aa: CASSLVLAGGEETQYF; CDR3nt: TGTGCCAGCAGCTTGGTGCTAGCGGGAGGGGAAGAGACCCAGTACTTC
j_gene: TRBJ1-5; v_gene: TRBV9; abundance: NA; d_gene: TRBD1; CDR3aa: CASSVQGDQPQHF; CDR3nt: TGTGCCAGCAGCGTTCAGGGGGATCAGCCCCAGCATTTT
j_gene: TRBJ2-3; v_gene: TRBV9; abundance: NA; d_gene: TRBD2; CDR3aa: CASSAGGSWTDTQYF; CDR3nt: TGTGCCAGCAGCGCCGGGGGGAGTTGGACAGATACGCAGTATTTT
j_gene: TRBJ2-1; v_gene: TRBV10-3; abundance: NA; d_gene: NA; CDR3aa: CAISADRESDNEQFF; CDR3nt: TGTGCCATCAGCGCTGACCGGGAGTCCGACAATGAGCAGTTCTTC
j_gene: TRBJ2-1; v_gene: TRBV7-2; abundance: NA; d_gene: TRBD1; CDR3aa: CASSLAGQGQFF; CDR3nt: TGTGCCAGCAGCTTAGCGGGACAGGGGCAGTTCTTC
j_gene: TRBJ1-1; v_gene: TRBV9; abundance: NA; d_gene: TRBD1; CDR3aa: CASSGLTGGNTEAFF; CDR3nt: TGTGCCAGCAGCGGGTTGACAGGGGGGAACACTGAAGCTTTCTTT
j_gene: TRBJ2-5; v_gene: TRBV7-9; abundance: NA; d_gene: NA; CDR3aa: CASSYGLHGETQYF; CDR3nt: TGTGCCAGCAGCTACGGACTTCACGGGGAGACCCAGTACTTC